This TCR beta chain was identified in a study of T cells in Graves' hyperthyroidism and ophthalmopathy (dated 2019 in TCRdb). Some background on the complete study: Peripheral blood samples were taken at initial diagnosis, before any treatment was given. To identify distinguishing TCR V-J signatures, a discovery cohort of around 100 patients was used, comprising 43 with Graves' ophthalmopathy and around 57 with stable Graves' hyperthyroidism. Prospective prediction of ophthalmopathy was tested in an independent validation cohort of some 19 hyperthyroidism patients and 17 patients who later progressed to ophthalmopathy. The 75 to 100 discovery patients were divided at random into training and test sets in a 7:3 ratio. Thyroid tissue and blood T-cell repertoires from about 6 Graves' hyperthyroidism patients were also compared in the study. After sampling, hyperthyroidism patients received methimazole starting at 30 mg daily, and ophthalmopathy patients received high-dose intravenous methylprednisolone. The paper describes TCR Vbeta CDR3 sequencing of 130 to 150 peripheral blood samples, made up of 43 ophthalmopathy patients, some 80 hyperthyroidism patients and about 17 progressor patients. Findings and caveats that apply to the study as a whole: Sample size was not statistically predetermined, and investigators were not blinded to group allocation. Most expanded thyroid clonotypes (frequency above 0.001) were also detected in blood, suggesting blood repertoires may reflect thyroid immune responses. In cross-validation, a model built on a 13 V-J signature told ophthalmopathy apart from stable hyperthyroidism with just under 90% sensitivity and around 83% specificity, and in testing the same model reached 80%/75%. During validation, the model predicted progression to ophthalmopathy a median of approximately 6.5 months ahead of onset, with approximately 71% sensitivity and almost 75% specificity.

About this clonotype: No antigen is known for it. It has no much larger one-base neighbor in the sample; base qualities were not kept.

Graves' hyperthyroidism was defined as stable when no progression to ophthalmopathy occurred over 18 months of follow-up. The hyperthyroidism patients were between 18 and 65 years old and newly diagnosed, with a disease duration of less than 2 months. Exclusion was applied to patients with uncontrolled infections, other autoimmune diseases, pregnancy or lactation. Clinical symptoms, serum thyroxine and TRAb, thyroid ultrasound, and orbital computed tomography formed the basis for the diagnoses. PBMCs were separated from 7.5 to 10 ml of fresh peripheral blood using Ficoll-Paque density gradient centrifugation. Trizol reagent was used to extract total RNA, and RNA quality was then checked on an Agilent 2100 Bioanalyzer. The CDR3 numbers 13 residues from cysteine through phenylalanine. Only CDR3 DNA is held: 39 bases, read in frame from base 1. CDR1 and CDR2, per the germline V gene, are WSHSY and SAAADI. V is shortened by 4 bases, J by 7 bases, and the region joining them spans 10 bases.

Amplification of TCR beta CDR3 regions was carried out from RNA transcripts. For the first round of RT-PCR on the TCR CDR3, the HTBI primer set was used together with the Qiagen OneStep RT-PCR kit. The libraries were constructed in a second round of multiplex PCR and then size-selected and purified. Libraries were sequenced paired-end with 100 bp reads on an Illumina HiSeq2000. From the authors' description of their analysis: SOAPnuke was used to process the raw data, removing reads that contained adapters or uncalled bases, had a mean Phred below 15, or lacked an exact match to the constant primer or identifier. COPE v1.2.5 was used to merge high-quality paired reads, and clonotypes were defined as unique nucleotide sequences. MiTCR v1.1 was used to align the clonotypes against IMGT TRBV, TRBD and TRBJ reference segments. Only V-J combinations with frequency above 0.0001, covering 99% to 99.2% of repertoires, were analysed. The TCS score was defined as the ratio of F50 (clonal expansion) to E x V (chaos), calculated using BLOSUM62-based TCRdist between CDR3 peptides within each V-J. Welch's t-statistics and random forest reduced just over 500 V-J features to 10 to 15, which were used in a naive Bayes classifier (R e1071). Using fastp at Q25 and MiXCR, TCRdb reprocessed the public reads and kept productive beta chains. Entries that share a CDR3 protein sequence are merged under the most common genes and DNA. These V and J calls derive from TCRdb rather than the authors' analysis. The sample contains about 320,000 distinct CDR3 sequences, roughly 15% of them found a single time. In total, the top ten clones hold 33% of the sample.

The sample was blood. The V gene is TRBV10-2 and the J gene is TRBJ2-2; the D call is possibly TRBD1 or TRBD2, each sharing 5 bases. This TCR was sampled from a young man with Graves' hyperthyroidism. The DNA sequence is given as TGCGCCAGCAGTGGGACTGGGGGCGGGGAGCTGTTTTTT. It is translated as CASSGTGGGELFF.